Below, one T cell receptor beta chain is given with its context. The data stem from a study of T cells in Graves' hyperthyroidism and ophthalmopathy. The V and J ends lost 5 bases and 7 bases respectively, with 15 bases between them. The CDR3 loop spans 13 amino acids. The germline CDR1 and CDR2 sequences are SGHTA and FQGTGA. RNA transcripts were the template for amplifying TCR beta CDR3 regions. During a first-round RT-PCR of the TCR CDR3, the HTBI primer set was used. A single record per CDR3 protein comes from TCRdb applying MiXCR to the multiplex PCR reads. The data show 450,000 to 700,000 distinct CDR3 sequences, more than 45% seen once.

The receptor was derived from a woman aged 18-29 years with Graves' hyperthyroidism. Sequenced: peripheral blood or thyroid tissue (not recorded which). V usage is TRBV7-3 and J usage is TRBJ2-7, with D perhaps matching TRBD1 (6 bases). The CDR3 loop is CASSVNRAREQYF. The CDR3 DNA is TGTGCCAGCAGCGTAAACAGGGCTCGGGAGCAGTACTTC.